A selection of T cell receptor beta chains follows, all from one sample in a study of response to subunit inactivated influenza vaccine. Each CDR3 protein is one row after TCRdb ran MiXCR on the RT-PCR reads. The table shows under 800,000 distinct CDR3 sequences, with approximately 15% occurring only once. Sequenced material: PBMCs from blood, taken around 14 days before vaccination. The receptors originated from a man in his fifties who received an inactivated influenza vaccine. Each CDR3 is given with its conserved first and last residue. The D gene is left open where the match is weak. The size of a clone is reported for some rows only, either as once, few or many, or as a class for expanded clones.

DNA: TGTGCCAGCAGTCCAGTGGGTAGCGGCACCAACGAGCAGTACTTC
CDR3: CASSPVGSGTNEQYF
J: TRBJ2-7
size: .
V: TRBV3-1
D: .

DNA: TGCGCCAGCAGCTTGGTAGTAGCTTCTGGGGCCAACGTCCTGACTTTC
CDR3: CASSLVVASGANVLTF
J: TRBJ2-6
size: many
V: TRBV5-1
D: .

DNA: TGCAGTGCCATCACAGGGAATGAGCAGTTCTTC
CDR3: CSAITGNEQFF
J: TRBJ2-1
size: few
V: TRBV20-1
D: .

DNA: TGCAGTGCTAGAGATGAGAGCGGACGTACAGATACGCAGTATTTT
CDR3: CSARDESGRTDTQYF
J: TRBJ2-3
size: few
V: TRBV20-1
D: .

DNA: TGTGCCAGCAGTGAAGGGAGGGGAGACAGGGTAGAGACCCAGTACTTC
CDR3: CASSEGRGDRVETQYF
J: TRBJ2-5
size: .
V: TRBV25-1
D: .

DNA: TGCAGTGCTAGTCCCTCGGAAGCGGACAATGAGCAGTTCTTC
CDR3: CSASPSEADNEQFF
J: TRBJ2-1
size: once
V: TRBV20-1
D: .

DNA: TGTGCCATCAGTGAGTACAGCCTGAACACTGAAGCTTTCTTT
CDR3: CAISEYSLNTEAFF
J: TRBJ1-1
size: .
V: TRBV10-3
D: .

DNA: TGCAGTGCTAGAGGTGGGGGGGTTCGCACAGATACGCAGTATTTT
CDR3: CSARGGGVRTDTQYF
J: TRBJ2-3
size: few
V: TRBV20-1
D: TRBD2

DNA: TGTGCCACCAGGACATCTAGCACAGATACGCAGTATTTT
CDR3: CATRTSSTDTQYF
J: TRBJ2-3
size: .
V: TRBV10-3
D: .

DNA: TGCGCCAGCAGCTTCCTTAGCGGGGGAAGCACAGATACGCAGTATTTT
CDR3: CASSFLSGGSTDTQYF
J: TRBJ2-3
size: .
V: TRBV5-1
D: TRBD2

DNA: TGCAGTGCTAGAGTGCAGGTCCACGACGAGCAGTACTTC
CDR3: CSARVQVHDEQYF
J: TRBJ2-7
size: .
V: TRBV20-1
D: .

DNA: TGTGCCAGCAGCCGCGCCCTGTGGGGGGACGAGCAGTACTTC
CDR3: CASSRALWGDEQYF
J: TRBJ2-7
size: .
V: TRBV6-2/TRBV6-3
D: .

DNA: TGCGCCAGCAGCCATGAGACAACCTACAATGAGCAGTTCTTC
CDR3: CASSHETTYNEQFF
J: TRBJ2-1
size: .
V: TRBV4-3
D: .

DNA: TGTGCCAGCAGACTTGGACAGGTTTGGAGCAATGAGCAGTTCTTC
CDR3: CASRLGQVWSNEQFF
J: TRBJ2-1
size: .
V: TRBV12-3/TRBV12-4
D: TRBD1

DNA: TGCAGCGTGAGAAATCTAGCGGTCACATTCTACGAGCAGTACTTC
CDR3: CSVRNLAVTFYEQYF
J: TRBJ2-7
size: .
V: TRBV29-1
D: TRBD2

DNA: TGCGCCAGCAGCCAAGATGGCCAGGGGGCACACTACGAGCAGTACTTC
CDR3: CASSQDGQGAHYEQYF
J: TRBJ2-7
size: few
V: TRBV4-3
D: TRBD1

DNA: TGTGCCAGCAGCTTTAGGCGATGGAGGATTGAGGATGCAGATACGCAGTATTTT
CDR3: CASSFRRWRIEDADTQYF
J: TRBJ2-3
size: few
V: TRBV6-2/TRBV6-3
D: .

DNA: TGTGCCAGCAGTTCCGGACTAGCCACAGATACGCAGTATTTT
CDR3: CASSSGLATDTQYF
J: TRBJ2-3
size: many
V: TRBV12-3/TRBV12-4
D: TRBD2

DNA: TGTGCCAGCAGCTACAGGGTATTCTACGAGCAGTACTTC
CDR3: CASSYRVFYEQYF
J: TRBJ2-7
size: few
V: TRBV7-8
D: .

DNA: TGTGCCAGCAGCCTAACAGGGGGCGGAAACATTCAGTACTTC
CDR3: CASSLTGGGNIQYF
J: TRBJ2-4
size: .
V: TRBV6-1
D: TRBD1

DNA: TGTGCCAGCAGTGAAAACTTGGCGGTGAGCTCCTACGAGCAGTACTTC
CDR3: CASSENLAVSSYEQYF
J: TRBJ2-7
size: .
V: TRBV2
D: .

DNA: TGTGCCAGCACCTTACGGAGGACTGAAGCTTTCTTT
CDR3: CASTLRRTEAFF
J: TRBJ1-1
size: once
V: TRBV5-6
D: .

DNA: TGTGCCAGCGGCTTGGACGGACCCTACGAGCAGTACTTC
CDR3: CASGLDGPYEQYF
J: TRBJ2-7
size: few
V: TRBV12-3/TRBV12-4
D: .

DNA: TGCGCCAGCAGCCTTACAGGGGGCGTCGGCGAGACCCAGTACTTC
CDR3: CASSLTGGVGETQYF
J: TRBJ2-5
size: few
V: TRBV5-1
D: TRBD1

DNA: TGTGCCAGCAGCCGAGGTTACCTCGGGAGGGACTACAATGAGCAGTTCTTC
CDR3: CASSRGYLGRDYNEQFF
J: TRBJ2-1
size: .
V: TRBV4-2
D: TRBD2

DNA: TGCAGCGTTTTTACAGGGGTGGATGAGCAGTTCTTC
CDR3: CSVFTGVDEQFF
J: TRBJ2-1
size: few
V: TRBV29-1
D: TRBD1

DNA: TGCAGTGCAACACCGACTAGCGGTACCAACGATGAGCAGTTCTTC
CDR3: CSATPTSGTNDEQFF
J: TRBJ2-1
size: few
V: TRBV20-1
D: TRBD2

DNA: TGTGCCAGCAGTTTATGGGGGACTAGCGGGGGTAGGGATGAGCAGTTCTTC
CDR3: CASSLWGTSGGRDEQFF
J: TRBJ2-1
size: many
V: TRBV12-3/TRBV12-4
D: TRBD2

DNA: TGTGCCAGCGGGACTAGCGGGAGATACACGCAGTATTTT
CDR3: CASGTSGRYTQYF
J: TRBJ2-3
size: few
V: TRBV6-1
D: TRBD2

DNA: TGTGCCAGCAGTTTATTCTACTTAACCTCAGGATTCCAAACAGATACGCAGTATTTT
CDR3: CASSLFYLTSGFQTDTQYF
J: TRBJ2-3
size: .
V: TRBV12-3/TRBV12-4
D: .